This T cell receptor beta chain originates from a study of quantifying T cell responses using KT2 cells. Study-level information: cDNA was made from DNase-treated RNA using alpha and beta constant primers.

This clonotype was picked up a small number of times. A single-stranded UMI oligo with SP2 sequence was ligated to cDNA 3' ends. The first PCR ran about 4 cycles with an equimolar RC1.1 and RC1.2 beta primer mix. A single record per CDR3 protein comes from TCRdb applying MiXCR to the UMI-ligation and nested PCR reads. This table has 40,000 to 60,000 distinct CDR3 sequences, around a tenth appearing once. The TCR comes from a human donor. Sequencing was done on a sample of PBMCs spiked with cells of the T cell clone KT2.

CDR3 coding DNA: TGCAGCGTGGAAAACAGGGGGCAAATCACTGAAGCTTTCTTT. Translated, it gives CSVENRGQITEAFF. The genes are TRBV29-1 and TRBJ1-1; 9 bases align to TRBD1. This CDR3 comprises 14 residues. Germline V CDR1 and CDR2: SQVTM, ANQGSEA. V gave up 6 bases and J gave up 4 bases; unmatched junction bases: 9.